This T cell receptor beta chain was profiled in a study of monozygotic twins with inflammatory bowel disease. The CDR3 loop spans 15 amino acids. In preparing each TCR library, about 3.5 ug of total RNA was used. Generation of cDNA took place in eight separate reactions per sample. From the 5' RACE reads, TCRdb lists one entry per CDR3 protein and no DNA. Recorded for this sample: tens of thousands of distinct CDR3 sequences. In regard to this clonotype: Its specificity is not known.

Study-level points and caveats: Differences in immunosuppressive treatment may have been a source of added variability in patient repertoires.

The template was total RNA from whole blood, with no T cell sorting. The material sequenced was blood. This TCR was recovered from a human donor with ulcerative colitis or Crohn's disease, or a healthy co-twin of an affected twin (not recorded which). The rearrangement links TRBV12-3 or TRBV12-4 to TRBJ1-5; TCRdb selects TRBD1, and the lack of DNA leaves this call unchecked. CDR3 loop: CASSSSRDRRLPQHF.